The present T cell receptor beta chain was sequenced within a study of CD8 T cells in Susac syndrome. After extraction with the RNeasy kit, about 0.5 to 1 ug of the RNA was reverse transcribed using random hexamers. A single record per CDR3 protein comes from TCRdb applying MiXCR to the immunoSEQ multiplex PCR reads. This table holds about 160,000 distinct CDR3 sequences, approximately 93% found once. This clonotype has just one count. The V gene's germline CDR1 is SQVTM and CDR2 ANQGSEA. The ends were cut back, 6 bases at V and 2 bases at J, with 11 bases in the middle. The CDR3 sequence is 13 residues long.

The TCR comes from a human donor with multiple sclerosis. The specimen sequenced was CD4+ T cells from PBMCs. The V and J genes are TRBV29-1 and TRBJ1-5, with a possible D match to TRBD1 (5 bases). CDR3 region: CSVLEQGNQPQHF. The CDR3 nucleotides are TGCAGCGTCCTCGAACAGGGCAATCAGCCCCAGCATTTT.